These 15 T cell receptor beta chains were sequenced from one sample in a study of PD-1 blockade in classical Hodgkin lymphoma. Assay: immunoSEQ multiplex PCR; the TCRdb copy retains only in-frame clones and omits some. The sample consists of 50,000 or so clones, about 76% of them appearing once. As for time point: cycle 4 day 1 (C4D1), after six to seven weeks of nivolumab. The patients all showed relapse after autologous stem cell transplantation, while their brentuximab vedotin exposure varied. The sample here was peripheral blood mononuclear cells (PBMCs), taken before the fourth cycle of nivolumab. These receptor sequences come from a human donor with classical Hodgkin lymphoma.

The rearrangement uses TRBV9 and TRBJ2-7; TRBD2 matches 13 bases. CDR1 is SGDLS, CDR2 YYNGEE, per germline. The J segment lost 4 bases and the V segment lost 4 bases, leaving 8 bases of the junction unmatched. The CDR3 has 16 amino acids. CDR3 in DNA: TGTGCCAGCAGCCCCAGGACTAGCGGGAGTCGGTACGAGCAGTACTTC. It specifies CASSPRTSGSRYEQYF.

This chain uses TRBV5-6 with TRBJ1-5; D unresolved. Germline V gene data show CDR1 as SGHDT and CDR2 as YYEEEE. V was shortened by 4 bases and J by 2 bases, with 13 bases between the two germline ends. The length of the CDR3 is 15 residues. The CDR3 protein is CASSRTLAGNQPQHF. CDR3 nucleotides: TGTGCCAGCAGCCGGACTCTGGCGGGCAATCAGCCCCAGCATTTT.

The CDR3 sequence is CASRQGQGDHTIYF. CDR3 sequence (DNA): TGTGCCAGCAGACAGGGACAGGGGGACCACACCATATATTTT. The genes are TRBV28 and TRBJ1-3; 11 bases match TRBD1. CDR1 is MDHEN, CDR2 SYDVKM, per germline. V gave up 6 bases and J gave up 8 bases; unmatched junction bases: 6. The CDR3 is 14 residues long.

This clone was counted once. The V call is TRBV6-4, the J call TRBJ1-5, with a tentative D call TRBD1 (5 bases). Germline V gene lookup returns CDR1 MRHNA and CDR2 SNTAGT. V was pared by 2 bases and J by 2 bases, with 16 bases between. This CDR3 is built from 17 residues. This chain's CDR3 is CASSDVSRDFGNQPQHF. Written as DNA, the CDR3 is TGTGCCAGCAGTGACGTTTCCCGGGACTTCGGCAATCAGCCCCAGCATTTT.

The CDR3 loop reads CSVEDFGASGSGGSQETQYF. CDR3 coding DNA: TGCAGCGTTGAAGATTTTGGTGCCAGCGGGAGTGGTGGGTCCCAAGAGACCCAGTACTTC. This chain connects TRBV29-1 to TRBJ2-5; 8 nucleotides match TRBD2. The length of the CDR3 is 20 residues. The germline V gene encodes CDR1 SQVTM and CDR2 ANQGSEA. After removal of 0 bases from V and 1 base from J, the junction contained 19 bases not matched to a gene.

The chain combines TRBV7-9 with TRBJ2-7, with D possibly being TRBD2 (5 bases). This CDR3 spans 14 amino acids. Germline loops: CDR1 SEHNR, CDR2 FQNEAQ (reference sequence). V was pared by 2 bases and J by 6 bases, with 14 bases between. CDR3 DNA: TGTGCCAGCAGCTTAAGGTCGACCCGGGGCGAGCAGTACTTC. Amino acids: CASSLRSTRGEQYF.

This clone occurred once. This chain joins TRBV5-1 and TRBJ2-5, with D possibly being TRBD1 or TRBD2 (5 bases each). Germline loops: CDR1 SGHRS, CDR2 YFSETQ. The CDR3 consists of 15 residues. V was cut by 0 bases and J by 5 bases, with 14 bases left in between. Here the CDR3 reads CASSLGDGKVETQYF. The CDR3 DNA reads TGCGCCAGCAGCTTGGGGGACGGAAAAGTGGAGACCCAGTACTTC.

The chain uses TRBV15 and TRBJ2-1, with D tentatively TRBD2 (5 bases). There are 12 residues in the CDR3. The germline V and J ends were trimmed by 5 bases and 13 bases, with 15 bases remaining between them. Germline CDR1 LNHNV, CDR2 YYDKDF (reference sequence). CDR3 DNA sequence: TGTGCCACCAGCCGGGAAGGAAGAAACCAGTTCTTC. This gives the protein CATSREGRNQFF.

The genes are TRBV5-1 and TRBJ2-1; D might be TRBD2 (6 bases). CDR1 SGHRS and CDR2 YFSETQ come from the germline V gene. The CDR3 consists of 13 residues. V lost 3 bases and J lost 8, with 12 bases in between. The CDR3 DNA reads TGCGCCAGCAGCTCACTAGCCGGCCATGAGCAGTTCTTC. This gives the protein CASSSLAGHEQFF.

This chain uses TRBV28 with TRBJ2-3; D might be TRBD1 (5 bases). V shed 3 bases and J shed 0 bases, with 10 bases lying between them. From germline, CDR1 is MDHEN and CDR2 SYDVKM. The CDR3 runs 15 residues. The chain's CDR3 is CASSFLGASTDTQYF. Here the CDR3 DNA reads TGTGCCAGCAGTTTTCTAGGGGCGAGCACAGATACGCAGTATTTT.

The CDR3 sequence: CAWSSPRNYTYEQYF. The CDR3 DNA is TGTGCCTGGAGTAGCCCGCGGAATTACACCTACGAGCAGTACTTC. V and J are TRBV30 and TRBJ2-7, with no clear D. CDR1 is GTSNPN, CDR2 SVGIG, per germline (reference sequence). Trimming removed 2 bases from V and 2 bases from J, with 16 bases in between. This CDR3 comprises 15 residues. The variable domain in full, completed from reference TRBV30 and TRBJ2-7, reads SQTIHQWPATLVQPVGSPLSLECTVEGTSNPNLYWYRQAAGRGLQLLFYSVGIGQISSEVPQNLSASRPQDRQFILSSKKLLLSDSGFYLCAWSSPRNYTYEQYFGPGTRLTVT.

The chain has TRBV28 and TRBJ2-4; 8 bases align to TRBD1. Germline-derived CDR1 and CDR2 are MDHEN and SYDVKM. J lost 6 bases, V lost 5 bases, and 9 bases had no gene match. The length of the CDR3 is 15 residues. CDR3 bases: TGTGCCAGCAGTCTCATCCAGGGGGCGGGAAACATTCAGTACTTC. It translates to CASSLIQGAGNIQYF.

The V and J genes are TRBV6-6 and TRBJ1-1; 7 bases line up with TRBD1. The germline gives CDR1 MNHNY, CDR2 SVGAGI (reference sequence). The CDR3 runs 15 residues. Trimming cost V 6 bases and J 3 bases; bases outside gene matches: 10. CDR3 DNA sequence: TGTGCCAGCAGGCAGACAGGGCTTTTTGACACTGAAGCTTTCTTT. Translated: CASRQTGLFDTEAFF.

Judged by abundance, this clone is medium-sized (0.01 to 0.1%). The chain recombines TRBV5-4 with TRBJ1-1; D unclear. The germline V gene has CDR1 SGHNT and CDR2 YYREEE (reference sequence). V was pared by 0 bases and J by 8 bases, with 11 bases between. This CDR3 is built from 13 residues. Here the CDR3 reads CASSLAPREEAFF. The CDR3 coding sequence is TGTGCCAGCAGCTTGGCCCCTCGAGAGGAAGCTTTCTTT.

In its sample, this clone was seen many times. The CDR3 DNA is TGTGCCAGTAGTTCGTTTTATGAGCAGTTCTTC. It yields the protein CASSSFYEQFF. The rearrangement joins TRBV19 to TRBJ2-1; D gene ambiguous. V lost 5 bases and J 8 bases, leaving 7 bases between the germline ends. The length of the CDR3 is 11 residues. The germline V gene encodes CDR1 LNHDA and CDR2 SQIVND (reference sequence).